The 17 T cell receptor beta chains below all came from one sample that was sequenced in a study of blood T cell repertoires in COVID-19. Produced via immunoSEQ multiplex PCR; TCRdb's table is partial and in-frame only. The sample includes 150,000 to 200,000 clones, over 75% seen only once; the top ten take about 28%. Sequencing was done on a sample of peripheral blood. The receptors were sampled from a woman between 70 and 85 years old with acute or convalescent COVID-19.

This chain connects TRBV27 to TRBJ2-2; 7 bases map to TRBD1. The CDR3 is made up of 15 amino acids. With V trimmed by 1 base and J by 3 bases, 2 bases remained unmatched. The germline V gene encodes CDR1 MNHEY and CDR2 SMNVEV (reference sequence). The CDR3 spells CASSLFQGDTGELFF. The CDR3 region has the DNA TGTGCCAGCAGTTTATTCCAGGGGGACACCGGGGAGCTGTTTTTT.

This chain's CDR3 is CASSLYGLEVGEQFF. The CDR3 nucleotides are TGTGCCAGCAGCTTATACGGACTAGAAGTGGGTGAGCAGTTCTTC. The J gene is TRBJ2-1, the V gene TRBV7-3, with 7 bases identical to TRBD2. The V gene's germline CDR1 is SGHTA and CDR2 FQGTGA. The CDR3 contains 15 residues. V lost 2 bases to trimming and J lost 9 bases; unmatched junction nucleotides: 10.

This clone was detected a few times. The CDR3 DNA reads TGCAGCGTTGGAGGGGGAAGCTCCTACGAGCAGTACTTC. Translated, it gives CSVGGGSSYEQYF. The chain couples TRBV29-1 to TRBJ2-7; D is perhaps TRBD1 (6 bases). CDR1 and CDR2 (germline): SQVTM, ANQGSEA. Deletions cut 4 bases from V and 0 bases from J, with 10 bases between. The CDR3 runs to 13 residues.

CDR3 sequence: CASSLDSRNHEQFF. DNA for the CDR3: TGTGCCAGCAGCTTAGATTCTCGTAATCATGAGCAGTTCTTC. This rearrangement joins TRBV11-2 to TRBJ2-1; D is unresolved. CDR1 SGHAT and CDR2 FQNNGV come from the germline V gene. Trimming pared 0 bases from V and 8 bases from J, leaving 11 bases between. The CDR3 is made up of 14 amino acids.

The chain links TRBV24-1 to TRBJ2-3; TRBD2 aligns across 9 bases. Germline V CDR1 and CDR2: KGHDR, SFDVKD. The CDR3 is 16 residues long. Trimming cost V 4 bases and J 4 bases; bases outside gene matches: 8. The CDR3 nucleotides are TGTGCCACCAGTGACGTAGCGGGAGATGGGTCAGATACGCAGTATTTT. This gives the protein CATSDVAGDGSDTQYF.

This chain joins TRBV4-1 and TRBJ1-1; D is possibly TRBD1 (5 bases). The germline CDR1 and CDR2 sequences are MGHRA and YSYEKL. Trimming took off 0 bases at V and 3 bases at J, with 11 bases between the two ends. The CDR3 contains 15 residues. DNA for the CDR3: TGCGCCAGCAGCCAAGATCCAGGAGGGGACACTGAAGCTTTCTTT. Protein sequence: CASSQDPGGDTEAFF.

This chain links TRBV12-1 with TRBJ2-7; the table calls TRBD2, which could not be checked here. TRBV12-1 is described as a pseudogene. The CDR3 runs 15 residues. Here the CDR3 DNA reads TGTGCCAGCAGCTTTGTGGCGGGAGGGCCGGGGGAGCAGTACTTC. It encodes CASSFVAGGPGEQYF.

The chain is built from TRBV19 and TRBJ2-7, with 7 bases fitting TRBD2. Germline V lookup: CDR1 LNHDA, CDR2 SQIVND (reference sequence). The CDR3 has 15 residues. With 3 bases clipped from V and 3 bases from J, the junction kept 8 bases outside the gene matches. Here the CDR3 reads CASSINAGVGYEQYF. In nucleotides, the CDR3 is TGTGCCAGTAGTATCAATGCGGGAGTTGGCTACGAGCAGTACTTC.

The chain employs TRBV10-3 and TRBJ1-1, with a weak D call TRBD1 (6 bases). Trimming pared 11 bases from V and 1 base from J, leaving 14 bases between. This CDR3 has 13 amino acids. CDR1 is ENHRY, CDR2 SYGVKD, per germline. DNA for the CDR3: TGTGCCGCTAAGGTACAGGGGAACACTGAAGCTTTCTTT. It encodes CAAKVQGNTEAFF.

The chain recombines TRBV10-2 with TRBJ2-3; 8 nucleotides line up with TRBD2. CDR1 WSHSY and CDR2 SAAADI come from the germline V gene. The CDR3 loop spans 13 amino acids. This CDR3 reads CATVPGGPDTQYF. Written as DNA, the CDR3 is TGCGCTACCGTACCGGGAGGGCCTGATACGCAGTATTTT.

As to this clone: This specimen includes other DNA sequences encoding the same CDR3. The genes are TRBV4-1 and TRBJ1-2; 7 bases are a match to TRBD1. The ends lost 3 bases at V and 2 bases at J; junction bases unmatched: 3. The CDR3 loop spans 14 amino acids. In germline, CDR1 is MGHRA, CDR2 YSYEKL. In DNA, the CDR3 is TGCGCCAGCAGCCAGGAACAGGGGAACTATGGCTACACCTTC. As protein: CASSQEQGNYGYTF.

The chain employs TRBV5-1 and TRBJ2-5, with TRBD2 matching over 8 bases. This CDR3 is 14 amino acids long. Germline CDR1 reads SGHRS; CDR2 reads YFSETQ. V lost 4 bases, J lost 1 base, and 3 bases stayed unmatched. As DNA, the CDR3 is TGCGCCAGCAGCCGTAGCGGGACCCAAGAGACCCAGTACTTC. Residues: CASSRSGTQETQYF.

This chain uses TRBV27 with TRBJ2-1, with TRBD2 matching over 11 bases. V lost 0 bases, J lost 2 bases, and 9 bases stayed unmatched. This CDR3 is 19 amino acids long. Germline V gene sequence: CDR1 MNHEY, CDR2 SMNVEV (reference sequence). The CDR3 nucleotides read TGTGCCAGCAGTTTATCCGGGACTAGCGGAAGAGGCGCCTACAATGAGCAGTTCTTC. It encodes CASSLSGTSGRGAYNEQFF.

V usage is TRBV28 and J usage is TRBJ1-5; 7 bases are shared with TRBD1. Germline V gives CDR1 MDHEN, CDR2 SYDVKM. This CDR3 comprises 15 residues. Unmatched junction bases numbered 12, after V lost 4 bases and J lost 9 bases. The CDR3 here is CASSSLTGSRRPQHF. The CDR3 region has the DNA TGTGCCAGCAGTTCCCTGACAGGGTCCAGGAGGCCCCAGCATTTT.

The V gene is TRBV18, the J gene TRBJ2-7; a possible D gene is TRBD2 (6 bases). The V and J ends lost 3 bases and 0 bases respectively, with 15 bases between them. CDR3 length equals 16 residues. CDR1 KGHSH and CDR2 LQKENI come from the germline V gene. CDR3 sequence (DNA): TGTGCCAGCTCACCTATCCGGGACTCAAGCTCCTACGAGCAGTACTTC. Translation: CASSPIRDSSSYEQYF.

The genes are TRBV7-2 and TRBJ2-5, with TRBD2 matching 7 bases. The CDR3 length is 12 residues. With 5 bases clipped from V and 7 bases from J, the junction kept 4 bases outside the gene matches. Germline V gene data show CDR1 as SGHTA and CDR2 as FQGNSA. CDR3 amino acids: CASSQVAGTQYF. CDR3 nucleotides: TGTGCCAGCAGCCAAGTAGCGGGGACCCAGTACTTC.

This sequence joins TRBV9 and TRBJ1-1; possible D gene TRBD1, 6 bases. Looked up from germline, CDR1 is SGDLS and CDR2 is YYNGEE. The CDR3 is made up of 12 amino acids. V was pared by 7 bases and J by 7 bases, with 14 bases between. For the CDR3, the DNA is TGTGCCAGCGGGGGAGGGGGGTTTGAAGCTTTCTTT. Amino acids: CASGGGGFEAFF.